This T cell receptor beta chain was sequenced during a study of blood T cells in healthy people across ages. Study results and caveats: A conclusive naive versus antigen-experienced comparison was prevented by the unsorted PBMCs. Long-lived donors carried more naive CD4+ cells and greater diversity than aged donors. A roughly linear age-dependent decrease characterized TCR beta diversity per million T cells.

Then a second PCR, running about 6 to 12 cycles, was carried out with a sample-barcoded 5' primer and a J-beta primer mix. TCRdb independently ran MiXCR on the 5' RACE reads; one entry per CDR3 protein. The sample records hundreds of thousands of distinct CDR3 sequences, 21% being singletons. Trimming took off 5 bases at V and 4 bases at J, with 17 bases between the two ends. The CDR3 runs to 15 residues. About this clonotype itself: No antigen is known for it.

Isolation per sample recovered at least 7 million PBMCs. Sequenced input: blood. The chain has TRBV12-3 or TRBV12-4 and TRBJ2-5; D might be TRBD1 or TRBD2, each matching 6 bases. This clonotype originated in a man aged 65 to 85 in good health. Here the CDR3 DNA reads TGTGCCAGCAGTAAACTGGAGGGGGGAGCAGAGACCCAGTACTTC. Protein product: CASSKLEGGAETQYF.